This T cell receptor beta chain stems from a study of OX40 agonist ivuxolimab in advanced cancers. Study summary: In three patients, partial responses were observed, one with hepatocellular carcinoma and two with cutaneous melanoma.

This clone occurred many times. Germline V gives CDR1 MNHEY, CDR2 SMNVEV (reference sequence). Trimming left V 6 bases short and J 5 bases short, with 14 bases between. The length of the CDR3 is 13 residues. The table came from immunoSEQ multiplex PCR; TCRdb's copy has only in-frame clones and leaves some out. The table has 96,000 or so clones, under 85% seen once. The source material was CD4+ or CD8+ T cells sorted from blood, sampled in a trial of the OX40 agonist ivuxolimab. V usage is TRBV27 and J usage is TRBJ2-7; no definite D call. This receptor was taken from an adult with an advanced solid tumor such as melanoma, head and neck, liver or kidney cancer. CDR3 coding DNA: TGTGCCAGCAGACTATGGTTCCCCCACGAGCAGTACTTC. Protein: CASRLWFPHEQYF.